Following are 8 T cell receptor beta chains from one sample sequenced in a study of blood T cell repertoires in COVID-19. Measured with immunoSEQ multiplex PCR; TCRdb has only the in-frame clones, and not every one. Of about 290,000 clones in the sample, 75% to 90% were seen once. Sequenced sample: PBMCs or T cells enriched from blood (not recorded which). These receptors were obtained from a woman aged 40 to 50 who had recovered from COVID-19.

J is TRBJ2-3 and V is TRBV2; TRBD2 is a possible D gene (5 bases). Germline V CDR1 and CDR2: SNHLY, FYNNEI. This CDR3 is 13 amino acids long. The V and J ends lost 7 bases and 0 bases respectively, with 8 bases between them. The CDR3 loop reads CASNPGSTDTQYF. The CDR3 region has the DNA TGTGCCAGCAATCCGGGAAGCACAGATACGCAGTATTTT.

A few counts support this clone. One end of the junction is discordant with germline, which a read error may explain. The chain has TRBV2 and TRBJ2-2, with 10 bases aligning to TRBD2. Germline assignment: CDR1 SNHLY and CDR2 FYNNEI. The CDR3 has 16 residues. The CDR3 bases are TGTGCCAGCAGCGAAGGGGCTAGCGGGAGAACCGGGGAGCTGTTTTTT. Residues: CASSEGASGRTGELFF.

This clone showed up just once. The rearrangement joins TRBV6-2 or TRBV6-3 to TRBJ1-6; D gene unclear. Trimming took off 4 bases at V and 0 bases at J, with 13 bases between the two ends. Per the germline V gene, CDR1 is MNHEY and CDR2 is SVGEGT. This CDR3 is built from 17 residues. CDR3 in DNA: TGTGCCAGCAGTTTGAGCGGAACTTTCTCCTATAATTCACCCCTCCACTTT. This translates into CASSLSGTFSYNSPLHF.

The chain joins TRBV25-1 to TRBJ1-2; 7 bases align to TRBD1. The CDR3 extends over 14 amino acids. After removal of 5 bases from V and 8 bases from J, the junction contained 11 bases not matched to a gene. CDR1 is MGHDK and CDR2 is SYGVNS in the germline V gene. Here the CDR3 reads CASSSAMTGIGYTF. CDR3 DNA sequence: TGTGCCAGCAGTTCCGCAATGACAGGGATCGGCTACACCTTC.

The chain links TRBV19 to TRBJ2-1; D perhaps matches TRBD2 (6 bases). V was shortened by 7 bases and J by 0 bases, with 13 bases between the two germline ends. This CDR3 region has 15 residues. Germline CDR1 and CDR2: LNHDA and SQIVND (reference sequence). CDR3 region: CASTHTGSSYNEQFF. In DNA, the CDR3 is TGTGCCAGTACCCATACCGGGAGCTCCTACAATGAGCAGTTCTTC.

This chain connects TRBV6-2 or TRBV6-3 to TRBJ2-1; 9 bases map to TRBD1. Germline loops: CDR1 MNHEY, CDR2 SVGEGT. The V segment lost 0 bases and the J segment 1 base; nucleotides outside the gene matches: 10. The CDR3 spans 19 residues. The CDR3 bases are TGTGCCAGCAGTTACTCGGAACAGGGGGCGCAAAGGTCCTACAATGAGCAGTTCTTC. It codes for CASSYSEQGAQRSYNEQFF.

This clone has a single count. The J gene is TRBJ1-1, the V gene TRBV3-1 (or the pseudogene TRBV3-2); D is unclear. Germline-derived CDR1 and CDR2 are LGHDT and YNNKEL (reference sequence). This CDR3 is 14 amino acids long. The germline V and J ends were trimmed by 3 bases and 1 base, with 9 bases remaining between them. The CDR3 nucleotides are TGTGCCAGCAGCCAGGTCTATAAGAACACTGAAGCTTTCTTT. Translating it yields CASSQVYKNTEAFF.

The J gene is TRBJ1-5, the V gene TRBV19, with 7 nucleotides matching TRBD1. The germline V gene encodes CDR1 LNHDA and CDR2 SQIVND (reference sequence). The CDR3 consists of 18 residues. V dropped 2 bases and J dropped 10; count of bases not matched to a gene: 20. The CDR3 DNA is TGTGCCAGTAGTATATTCGTGGGATTGGGGGACAGAATCCGCCCCCAGCATTTT. This encodes CASSIFVGLGDRIRPQHF.